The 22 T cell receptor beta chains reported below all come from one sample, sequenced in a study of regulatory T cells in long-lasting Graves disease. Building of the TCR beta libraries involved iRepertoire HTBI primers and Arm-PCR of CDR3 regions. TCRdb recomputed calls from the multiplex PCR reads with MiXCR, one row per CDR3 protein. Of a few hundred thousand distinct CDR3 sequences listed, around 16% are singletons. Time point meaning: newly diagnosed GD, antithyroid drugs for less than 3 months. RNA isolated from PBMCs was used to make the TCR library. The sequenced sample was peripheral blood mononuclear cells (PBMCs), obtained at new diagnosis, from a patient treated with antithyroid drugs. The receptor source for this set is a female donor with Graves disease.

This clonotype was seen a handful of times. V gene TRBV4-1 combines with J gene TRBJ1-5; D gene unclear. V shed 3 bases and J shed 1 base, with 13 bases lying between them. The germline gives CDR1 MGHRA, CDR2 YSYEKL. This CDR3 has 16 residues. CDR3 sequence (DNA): TGCGCCAGCAGCCAGTCGCCGGGATGGAGCAATCAGCCCCAGCATTTT. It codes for CASSQSPGWSNQPQHF.

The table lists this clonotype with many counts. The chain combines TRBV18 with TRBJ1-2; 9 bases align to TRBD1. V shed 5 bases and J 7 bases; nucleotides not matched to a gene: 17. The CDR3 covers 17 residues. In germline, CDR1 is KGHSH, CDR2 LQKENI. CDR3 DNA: TGTGCCAGCTCAACCCGACCCACCCGGGACAGGGTTGGTGGCTACACCTTC. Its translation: CASSTRPTRDRVGGYTF.

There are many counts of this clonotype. The CDR3 loop is CASRDRRQETQYF. The CDR3, as DNA: TGTGCCAGTAGGGACCGCAGACAAGAGACCCAGTACTTC. The genes are TRBV19 and TRBJ2-5; D not certain. This CDR3 has 13 amino acids. Germline V gene lookup returns CDR1 LNHDA and CDR2 SQIVND (reference sequence). The ends were cut back, 6 bases at V and 2 bases at J, with 10 bases in the middle.

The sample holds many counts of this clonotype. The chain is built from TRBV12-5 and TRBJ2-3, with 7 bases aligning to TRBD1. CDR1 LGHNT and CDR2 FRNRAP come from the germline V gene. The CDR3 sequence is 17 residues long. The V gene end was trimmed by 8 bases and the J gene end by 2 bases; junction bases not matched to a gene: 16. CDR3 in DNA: TGTGCTAGTTCGGGGCCCTTTTGGGACAGCGACACAGATACGCAGTATTTT. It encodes CASSGPFWDSDTDTQYF.

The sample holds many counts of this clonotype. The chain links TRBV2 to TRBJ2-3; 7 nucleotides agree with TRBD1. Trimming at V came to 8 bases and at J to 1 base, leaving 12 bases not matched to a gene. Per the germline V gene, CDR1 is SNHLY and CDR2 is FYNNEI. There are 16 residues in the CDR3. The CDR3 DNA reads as TGTGCCAGCGGGACAGATGGGGATGGGGGCACAGATACGCAGTATTTT. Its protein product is CASGTDGDGGTDTQYF.

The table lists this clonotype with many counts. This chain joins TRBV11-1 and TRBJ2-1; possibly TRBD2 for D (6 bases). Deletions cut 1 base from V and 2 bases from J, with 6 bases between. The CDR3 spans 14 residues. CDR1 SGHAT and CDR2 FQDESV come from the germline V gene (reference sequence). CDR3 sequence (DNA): TGTGCCAGCAGCTTAGGACTAGCCTACAATGAGCAGTTCTTC. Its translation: CASSLGLAYNEQFF.

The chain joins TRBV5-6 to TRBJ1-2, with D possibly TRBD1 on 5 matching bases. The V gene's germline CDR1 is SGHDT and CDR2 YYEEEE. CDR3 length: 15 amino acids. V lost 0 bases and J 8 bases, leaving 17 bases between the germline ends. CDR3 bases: TGTGCCAGCAGCTTGGATGCAAGGGGTTTGGGAGGCTACACCTTC. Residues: CASSLDARGLGGYTF.

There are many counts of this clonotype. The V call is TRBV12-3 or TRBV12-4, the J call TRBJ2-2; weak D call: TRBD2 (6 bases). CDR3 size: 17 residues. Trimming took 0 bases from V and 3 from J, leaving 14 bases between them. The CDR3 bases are TGTGCCAGCAGTTTAGCCGGGGACTCAAGGGACACCGGGGAGCTGTTTTTT. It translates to CASSLAGDSRDTGELFF.

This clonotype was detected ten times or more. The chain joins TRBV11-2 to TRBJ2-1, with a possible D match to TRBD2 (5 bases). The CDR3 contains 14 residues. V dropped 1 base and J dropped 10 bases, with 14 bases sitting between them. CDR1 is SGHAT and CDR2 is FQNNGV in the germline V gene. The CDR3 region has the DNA TGTGCCAGCAGCTTAGTTTCCGGGAAAAGGGAGCAGTTCTTC. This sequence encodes CASSLVSGKREQFF.

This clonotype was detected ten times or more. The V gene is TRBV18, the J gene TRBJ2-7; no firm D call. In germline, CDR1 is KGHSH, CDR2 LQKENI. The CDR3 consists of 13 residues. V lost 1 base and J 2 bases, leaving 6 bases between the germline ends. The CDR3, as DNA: TGTGCCAGCTCACCACGCTCCACCTACGAGCAGTACTTC. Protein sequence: CASSPRSTYEQYF.

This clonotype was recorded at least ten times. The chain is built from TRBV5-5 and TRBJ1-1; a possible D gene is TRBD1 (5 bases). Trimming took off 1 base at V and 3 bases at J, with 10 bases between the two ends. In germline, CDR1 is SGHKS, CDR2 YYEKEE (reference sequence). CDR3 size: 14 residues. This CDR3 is CASSLSPRDTEAFF. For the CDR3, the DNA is TGTGCCAGCAGCTTGTCTCCCAGGGACACTGAAGCTTTCTTT. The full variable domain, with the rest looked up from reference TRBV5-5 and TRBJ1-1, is DAGVTQSPTHLIKTRGQQVTLRCSPISGHKSVSWYQQVLGQGPQFIFQYYEKEERGRGNFPDRFSARQFPNYSSELNVNALLLGDSALYLCASSLSPRDTEAFFGQGTRLTVV.

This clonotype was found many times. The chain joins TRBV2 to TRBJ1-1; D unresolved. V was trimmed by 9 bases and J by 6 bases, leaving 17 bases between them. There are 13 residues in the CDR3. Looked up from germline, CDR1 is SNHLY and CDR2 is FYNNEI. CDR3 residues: CASMEYREAEAFF. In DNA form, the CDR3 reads TGTGCCAGTATGGAATACAGAGAAGCTGAAGCTTTCTTT. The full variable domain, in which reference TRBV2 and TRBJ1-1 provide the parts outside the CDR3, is EPEVTQTPSHQVTQMGQEVILRCVPISNHLYFYWYRQILGQKVEFLVSFYNNEISEKSEIFDDQFSVERPDGSNFTLKIRSTKLEDSAMYFCASMEYREAEAFFGQGTRLTVV.

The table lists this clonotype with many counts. In DNA form, the CDR3 reads TGTGCCAGCAGCCCCAACCGGGCCACAGATACGCAGTATTTT. Translated: CASSPNRATDTQYF. V is TRBV9 and J is TRBJ2-3; D remains unclear. Germline loops: CDR1 SGDLS, CDR2 YYNGEE. This CDR3 is built from 14 residues. V was pared by 4 bases and J by 2 bases, with 11 bases between. Full variable domain (remainder filled in from reference TRBV9 and TRBJ2-3): DSGVTQTPKHLITATGQRVTLRCSPRSGDLSVYWYQQSLDQGLQFLIQYYNGEERAKGNILERFSAQQFPDLHSELNLSSLELGDSALYFCASSPNRATDTQYFGPGTRLTVL.

The CDR3 nucleotides are TGTGCCAGCACCCTAGGAGGGGGAGGTGCGAATGGCTACACCTTC. Protein sequence: CASTLGGGGANGYTF. The chain links TRBV2 to TRBJ1-2; TRBD1 might be the D (6 bases). V was shortened by 7 bases and J by 6 bases, with 21 bases between the two germline ends. Per germline, CDR1 SNHLY and CDR2 FYNNEI. This CDR3 has 15 residues.

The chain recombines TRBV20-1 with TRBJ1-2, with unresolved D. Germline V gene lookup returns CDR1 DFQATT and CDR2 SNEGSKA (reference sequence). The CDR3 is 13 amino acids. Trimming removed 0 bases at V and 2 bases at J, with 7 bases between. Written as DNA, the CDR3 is TGCAGTGCTAGAGAGGCAGAAAACTATGGCTACACCTTC. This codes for CSAREAENYGYTF.

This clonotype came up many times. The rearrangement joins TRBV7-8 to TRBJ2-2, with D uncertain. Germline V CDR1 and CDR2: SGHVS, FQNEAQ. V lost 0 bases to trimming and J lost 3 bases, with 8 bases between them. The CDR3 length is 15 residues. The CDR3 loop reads CASSLAPRDTGELFF. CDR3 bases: TGTGCCAGCAGCTTAGCGCCGAGAGACACCGGGGAGCTGTTTTTT.

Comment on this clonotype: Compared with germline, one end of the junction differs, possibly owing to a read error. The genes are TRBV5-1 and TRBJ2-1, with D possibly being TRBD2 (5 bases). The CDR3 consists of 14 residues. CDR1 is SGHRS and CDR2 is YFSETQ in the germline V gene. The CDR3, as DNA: TGCGCCAGCAGCCCGAGGGTAGCCGGCGATGAGCAGTGCTTC. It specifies CASSPRVAGDEQCF.

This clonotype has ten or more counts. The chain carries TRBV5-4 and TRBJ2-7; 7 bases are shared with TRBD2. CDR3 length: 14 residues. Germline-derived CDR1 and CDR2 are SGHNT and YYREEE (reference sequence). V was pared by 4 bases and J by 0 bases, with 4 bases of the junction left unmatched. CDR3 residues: CASSTRDYSYEQYF. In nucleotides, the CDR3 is TGTGCCAGCAGCACCCGGGACTACTCCTACGAGCAGTACTTC.

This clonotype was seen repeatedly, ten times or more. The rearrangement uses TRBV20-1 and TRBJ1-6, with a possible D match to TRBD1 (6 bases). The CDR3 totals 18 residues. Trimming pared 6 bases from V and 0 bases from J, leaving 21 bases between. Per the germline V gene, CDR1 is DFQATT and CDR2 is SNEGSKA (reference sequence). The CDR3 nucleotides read TGCAGTGCCCACGTCCCGGGAGGGGGAAGCTCCTATAATTCACCCCTCCACTTT. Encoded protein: CSAHVPGGGSSYNSPLHF.

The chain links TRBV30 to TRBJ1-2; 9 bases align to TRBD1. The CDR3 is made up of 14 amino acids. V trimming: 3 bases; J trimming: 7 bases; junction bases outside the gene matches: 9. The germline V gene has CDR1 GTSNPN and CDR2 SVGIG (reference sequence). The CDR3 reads CAWRQAGTGLGYTF. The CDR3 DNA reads TGTGCCTGGAGGCAAGCCGGGACAGGGCTTGGCTACACCTTC.

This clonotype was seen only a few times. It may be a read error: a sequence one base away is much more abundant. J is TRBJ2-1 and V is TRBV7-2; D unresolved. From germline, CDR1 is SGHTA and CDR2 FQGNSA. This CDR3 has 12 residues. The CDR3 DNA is TGTGTCAGCAGAACGGATATCAATGAGCAGTTCTTC. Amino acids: CVSRTDINEQFF.

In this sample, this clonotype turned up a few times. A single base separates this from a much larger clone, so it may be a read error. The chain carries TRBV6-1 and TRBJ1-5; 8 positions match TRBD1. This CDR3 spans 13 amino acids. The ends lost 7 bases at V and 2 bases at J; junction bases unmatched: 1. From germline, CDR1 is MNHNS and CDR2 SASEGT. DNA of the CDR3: TGTGCCAGCATGACAGGGGGCAATCAGCCCCAGCATTTT. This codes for CASMTGGNQPQHF.